Below, 32 T cell receptor beta chains from the same sample are listed, as sequenced in a study of spatial heterogeneity in lung cancer. A single record per CDR3 protein comes from TCRdb applying MiXCR to the 5' RACE reads. The sample lists about 38,000 distinct CDR3 sequences; roughly 8% were seen once. Time point of the sample: sample taken at primary tumor resection. Sequencing of whole RNA from tumor, nontumor lung or frozen PBMC involved no sorting. The sample in question was PBMCs, obtained at surgery. These receptors came from a male donor with early-stage non-small cell lung cancer.

The sample holds many counts of this clonotype. The gene calls are TRBV15 and TRBJ2-1, with D unclear. CDR1 LNHNV and CDR2 YYDKDF come from the germline V gene (reference sequence). Trimming removed 5 bases from V and 3 bases from J, with 14 bases in between. The CDR3 loop spans 15 amino acids. In DNA, the CDR3 is TGTGCCACCAGCGATGATATTGGGTTCTACAATGAGCAGTTCTTC. This sequence encodes CATSDDIGFYNEQFF.

This clonotype has at least ten counts. This sequence joins TRBV14 and TRBJ2-7; D not certain. The CDR3 covers 13 residues. Trimming took 0 bases from V and 6 from J, leaving 9 bases between them. The V gene's germline CDR1 is SGHDN and CDR2 FVKESK. The chain's CDR3 is CASSQESVREQYV. The CDR3, as DNA: TGTGCCAGCAGCCAAGAGAGCGTGCGCGAGCAGTACGTC.

In its sample, this clonotype was seen many times. The chain couples TRBV7-6 to TRBJ2-5; D might be TRBD2 (6 bases). V shed 4 bases and J shed 5 bases, with 14 bases lying between them. This CDR3 region has 14 residues. From germline, CDR1 is SGHVS and CDR2 FNYEAQ. CDR3 nucleotides: TGTGCCAGCAGCTCGCCTAGCGTCGGGGAGACCCAGTACTTC. It yields the protein CASSSPSVGETQYF. The variable domain in full, completed from reference TRBV7-6 and TRBJ2-5, reads GAGVSQSPRYKVTKRGQDVALRCDPISGHVSLYWYRQALGQGPEFLTYFNYEAQQDKSGLPNDRFSAERPEGSISTLTIQRTEQRDSAMYRCASSSPSVGETQYFGPGTRLLVL.

Concerning this clonotype: A much larger clonotype is one base distant, so this may be a read error. CDR3 sequence reads: CASSSDRGYTKAFF. In nucleotides, the CDR3 is TGTGCCAGCAGCTCCGACAGGGGTTACACTAAAGCTTTCTTT. The V gene is TRBV7-9, the J gene TRBJ1-1; 8 positions match TRBD1. The CDR3 contains 14 residues. Germline V gene data show CDR1 as SEHNR and CDR2 as FQNEAQ (reference sequence).

V gene TRBV3-1 combines with J gene TRBJ2-5, with 10 bases aligning to TRBD2. CDR1 and CDR2 from the germline V gene are LGHDT and YNNKEL (reference sequence). The CDR3 contains 17 residues. Germline trimming cut 1 base from V and 5 bases from J; bases unmatched to any gene: 10. The CDR3 nucleotides are TGTGCCAGCAGCCAAGCTTTGAGCGGGGGGGGCGGTGAGACCCAGTACTTC. Protein product: CASSQALSGGGGETQYF.

This clonotype was recorded at least ten times. V and J are TRBV6-1 and TRBJ1-2; tentatively, D is TRBD1 (5 bases). The CDR3 totals 13 residues. V lost 1 base, J lost 5 bases, and 8 bases lay in between. Germline V gives CDR1 MNHNS, CDR2 SASEGT. The CDR3 is CASSEGDLYGYTF. CDR3 coding DNA: TGTGCCAGCAGTGAAGGGGACCTGTATGGCTACACCTTC.

This clonotype was detected many times. The chain couples TRBV4-1 to TRBJ1-6; TRBD1 aligns across 10 bases. The V and J ends lost 4 bases and 11 bases, in that order; junction bases with no gene match: 8. The CDR3 runs 15 residues. Germline CDR1 reads MGHRA; CDR2 reads YSYEKL. CDR3 DNA sequence: TGCGCCAGCAGCCCCCGGGACAGGGGTCTGACACCCCTCCACTTT. Translating it yields CASSPRDRGLTPLHF.

This clonotype was seen many times. The gene calls are TRBV5-5 and TRBJ1-1; D is unresolved. Germline V CDR1 and CDR2: SGHKS, YYEKEE (reference sequence). The CDR3 totals 13 residues. With 0 bases removed from V and 2 bases from J, the gap between germline ends came to 5 bases. CDR3: CASSLAGNTEAFF. For the CDR3, the DNA is TGTGCCAGCAGCTTGGCAGGAAACACTGAAGCTTTCTTT.

This clonotype was picked up many times. The chain is built from TRBV19 and TRBJ1-5; D gene unclear. V was pared by 5 bases and J by 4 bases, with 12 bases between. This CDR3 is 14 amino acids long. The germline V gene encodes CDR1 LNHDA and CDR2 SQIVND (reference sequence). CDR3 nucleotide sequence: TGTGCCAGTAGTCTCCAGGACCTGAATCAGCCCCAGCATTTT. Protein: CASSLQDLNQPQHF.

This clonotype was counted at least ten times. This sequence joins TRBV29-1 and TRBJ1-2; the D gene is possibly TRBD1 (6 bases). The CDR3 has 12 residues. With 6 bases removed from V and 5 bases from J, the gap between germline ends came to 13 bases. Germline V lookup: CDR1 SQVTM, CDR2 ANQGSEA. CDR3 DNA sequence: TGCAGCGTGGGGGACAATGGGTATGGCTACACCTTC. This translates into CSVGDNGYGYTF.

This clonotype has more than one count but fewer than ten. V gene TRBV20-1 combines with J gene TRBJ2-3, with a tentative D call TRBD2 (5 bases). The CDR3 spans 16 residues. V lost 0 bases and J 1 base, leaving 14 bases between the germline ends. Germline lookup yields CDR1 DFQATT and CDR2 SNEGSKA (reference sequence). This CDR3 is CSARDPGSGRTDTQYF. The CDR3 coding sequence is TGCAGTGCTAGAGATCCGGGAAGCGGCCGCACAGATACGCAGTATTTT.

This clonotype came up a few times. The chain uses TRBV7-9 and TRBJ1-1; D gene unclear. Trimming removed 5 bases at V and 6 bases at J, with 7 bases between. The V gene's germline CDR1 is SEHNR and CDR2 FQNEAQ (reference sequence). The CDR3 runs 11 residues. The CDR3 sequence is CASSQAAEAFF. CDR3 in DNA: TGTGCCAGCAGCCAAGCAGCTGAAGCTTTCTTT.

The table lists this clonotype with many counts. The V and J genes are TRBV20-1 and TRBJ1-2, with 7 nucleotides matching TRBD1. The V and J ends lost 6 bases and 0 bases, in that order; junction bases with no gene match: 16. This CDR3 is 17 amino acids long. Germline V CDR1 and CDR2: DFQATT, SNEGSKA (reference sequence). The CDR3 region is CSAFWRDRRIANYGYTF. CDR3 DNA: TGCAGTGCCTTCTGGCGGGACAGAAGAATCGCTAACTATGGCTACACCTTC.

This clonotype was detected a few times. The rearrangement uses TRBV6-5 and TRBJ1-5; D not certain. The CDR3 spans 14 residues. The V and J ends lost 0 bases and 4 bases respectively, with 7 bases between them. Germline V gene sequence: CDR1 MNHEY, CDR2 SVGAGI. Here the CDR3 DNA reads TGTGCCAGCAGTTACTCGTCCACAAATCAGCCCCAGCATTTT. It translates to CASSYSSTNQPQHF.

At least ten counts were recorded for this clonotype. This chain joins TRBV29-1 and TRBJ1-5, with 7 bases matching TRBD1. The V segment lost 6 bases and the J segment 4 bases; nucleotides outside the gene matches: 6. This CDR3 is 13 amino acids long. CDR1 is SQVTM and CDR2 is ANQGSEA in the germline V gene. In DNA, the CDR3 is TGCAGCGTAAGACAGGGTGGGAATCAGCCCCAGCATTTT. Residues: CSVRQGGNQPQHF.

This clonotype was counted between two and nine times. The chain joins TRBV6-5 to TRBJ1-5, with D perhaps matching TRBD1 (5 bases). The germline V gene has CDR1 MNHEY and CDR2 SVGAGI. The CDR3 sequence is 13 residues long. The V gene lost 5 bases and the J gene lost 2 bases, with 7 bases spanning the gap. CDR3 DNA: TGTGCCAGCAGTCCGGGACGCAATCAGCCCCAGCATTTT. Translation gives CASSPGRNQPQHF.

On this clonotype itself: One end of the junction does not line up with germline, which may come from a read error. The V gene is TRBV2, the J gene TRBJ2-7; D is undetermined. The CDR3 runs to 11 residues. CDR1 and CDR2 (germline): SNHLY, FYNNEI. The CDR3 spells CASSERLYLSF. The CDR3 coding sequence is TGTGCCAGCAGTGAAAGGCTATATTTAAGCTTC.

This chain uses TRBV6-2 or TRBV6-3 with TRBJ2-7; TRBD1 agrees at 7 bases. The CDR3 length is 16 residues. Germline V gene data show CDR1 as MNHEY and CDR2 as SVGEGT. The V segment lost 6 bases and the J segment 6 bases; nucleotides outside the gene matches: 17. This CDR3 reads CASSGQAVASSGEQYV. The CDR3 coding sequence is TGTGCCAGCAGCGGACAGGCGGTAGCTTCATCGGGCGAGCAGTACGTC.

This clonotype has a count of ten or more. This sequence joins TRBV12-3 or TRBV12-4 and TRBJ1-1; D unresolved. The CDR3 covers 13 residues. V shed 3 bases and J shed 9 bases, with 14 bases lying between them. CDR3: CASSFQAVGKAFF. Here the CDR3 DNA reads TGTGCCAGCAGTTTCCAGGCCGTGGGAAAAGCTTTCTTT.

This clonotype was counted many times. CDR3 sequence: CASSPGQGYNYGYTF. In DNA, the CDR3 is TGTGCCAGCAGTCCCGGACAGGGGTATAACTATGGCTACACCTTC. The chain is built from TRBV28 and TRBJ1-2; 9 nucleotides match TRBD1. The V gene end was trimmed by 5 bases and the J gene end by 1 base; junction bases not matched to a gene: 5. Germline V gene lookup returns CDR1 MDHEN and CDR2 SYDVKM. The CDR3 length is 15 residues.

The V gene is TRBV5-4, the J gene TRBJ1-2, with 9 bases lining up with TRBD1. J was trimmed by 3 bases and V by 3 bases; bases with no gene match: 3. The CDR3 contains 14 residues. The germline CDR1 and CDR2 sequences are SGHNT and YYREEE (reference sequence). This CDR3 reads CASSSGQGDYGYTF. In DNA form, the CDR3 reads TGTGCCAGCAGCTCGGGACAGGGTGACTATGGCTACACCTTC.

Many counts were recorded for this clonotype. The chain carries TRBV6-5 and TRBJ1-2; D may be TRBD1 (5 bases). The V gene's germline CDR1 is MNHEY and CDR2 SVGAGI. V was clipped by 4 bases and J by 14 bases, with 14 bases between them. The CDR3 spans 11 residues. For the CDR3, the DNA is TGTGCCAGCAGTTGGGCAGGGAATCATACCTTC. It codes for CASSWAGNHTF.

There are many counts of this clonotype. The chain recombines TRBV7-3 with TRBJ1-1; possibly TRBD1 for D (5 bases). Trimming removed 0 bases at V and 3 bases at J, with 5 bases between. Germline loops: CDR1 SGHTA, CDR2 FQGTGA. The CDR3 runs 13 residues. This CDR3 reads CASSLTTDTEAFF. In DNA form, the CDR3 reads TGTGCCAGCAGCTTAACGACAGACACTGAAGCTTTCTTT.

This chain connects TRBV5-5 to TRBJ1-2, with unresolved D. Deletions cut 2 bases from V and 2 bases from J, with 16 bases between. Germline V gene sequence: CDR1 SGHKS, CDR2 YYEKEE (reference sequence). CDR3 length: 16 residues. CDR3 nucleotide sequence: TGTGCCAGCAGCTTTCTTCTACCCCGGCAGAACTATGGCTACACCTTC. This encodes CASSFLLPRQNYGYTF.

This clonotype was counted between two and nine times. The rearrangement uses TRBV5-1 and TRBJ2-1; possible D gene TRBD2, 5 bases. Trimming removed 0 bases at V and 5 bases at J, with 9 bases between. The germline gives CDR1 SGHRS, CDR2 YFSETQ. This CDR3 is built from 14 residues. The DNA for the CDR3 is TGCGCCAGCAGCTTGGCCATGACTAACAATGAGCAGTTCTTC. It translates to CASSLAMTNNEQFF.

In this sample, this clonotype turned up many times. This chain links TRBV19 with TRBJ2-7; D possibly corresponds to TRBD2 (5 bases). CDR1 and CDR2 from the germline V gene are LNHDA and SQIVND (reference sequence). V shed 5 bases and J shed 7 bases, with 12 bases lying between them. The CDR3 consists of 12 residues. The CDR3 DNA reads TGTGCCAGTAGTCCGAGCGGTTGGGAGCAGTACTTC. Translating it yields CASSPSGWEQYF.

The gene calls are TRBV12-3 or TRBV12-4 and TRBJ1-1; possible D gene TRBD1, 5 bases. This CDR3 spans 13 amino acids. Trimming left V 10 bases short and J 7 bases short, with 19 bases between. Here the CDR3 reads CATTWGGGNEAFF. The CDR3 DNA sequence: TGTGCCACCACTTGGGGGGGGGGAAATGAAGCTTTCTTT.

This clonotype was detected only a few times. The chain links TRBV11-2 to TRBJ1-5, with D perhaps matching TRBD1 (6 bases). Germline CDR1 SGHAT, CDR2 FQNNGV. The germline V and J ends were trimmed by 5 bases and 3 bases, with 11 bases remaining between them. The CDR3 is 14 residues long. The CDR3, as DNA: TGTGCCAGCAGCGAGGGACATCCCAATCAGCCCCAGCATTTT. Protein: CASSEGHPNQPQHF.

CDR3 residues: CASSLGGLDQETQYF. The CDR3 bases are TGTGCCAGCAGCTTAGGGGGGTTGGACCAAGAGACCCAGTACTTC. The rearrangement joins TRBV7-3 to TRBJ2-5; D is possibly TRBD2 (6 bases). The V and J ends lost 2 bases and 0 bases respectively, with 10 bases between them. Germline loops: CDR1 SGHTA, CDR2 FQGTGA. CDR3 size: 15 residues.

This clonotype has more than one count but fewer than ten. The chain is built from TRBV12-3 or TRBV12-4 and TRBJ1-2; a weak D match, TRBD1 (5 bases). There are 14 residues in the CDR3. V shed 5 bases and J shed 7 bases, with 17 bases lying between them. CDR3 sequence: CASSAGGGSIGYTF. The CDR3 bases are TGTGCCAGCAGTGCCGGGGGGGGTTCGATTGGCTACACCTTC.

This clonotype came up many times. The J gene is TRBJ2-3, the V gene TRBV5-1, with TRBD2 matching over 13 bases. The length of the CDR3 is 18 residues. J was trimmed by 2 bases and V by 7 bases; bases with no gene match: 13. Per the germline V gene, CDR1 is SGHRS and CDR2 is YFSETQ. Written as DNA, the CDR3 is TGCGCCAGCGGAACCCGCACTAGCGGGGGGGCCAACACAGATACGCAGTATTTT. Residues: CASGTRTSGGANTDTQYF.

In its sample, this clonotype was seen many times. The chain recombines TRBV7-2 with TRBJ2-4, with D unclear. Germline values: CDR1 SGHTA, CDR2 FQGNSA. The CDR3 has 14 residues. V dropped 3 bases and J dropped 5 bases, with 11 bases sitting between them. CDR3 region: CASSLTALENIQYF. The CDR3 DNA is TGTGCCAGCAGCTTGACGGCCTTGGAAAACATTCAGTACTTC.